This T cell receptor (beta chain) was identified in a study of shared clonotypes between healthy human individuals (dated by TCRdb to 2018 to 2021). Turning to the overall study: Three men and a couple of women, aged 18 to 49 years, made up the cohort. The study deeply sequenced blood TCR repertoires of five healthy adults to estimate repertoire size and the extent of clonotype sharing between individuals. Libraries were prepared and TCR repertoires were sequenced by different laboratories using diverse techniques, in order to increase sequencing depth and limit assay-specific biases. Leukapheresis yielded between about 0.9 and 10 billion PBMCs per donor. What the study reported, not specific to this receptor: Because the study included only a small number of donors, the genetic and exposure-history diversity represented was limited. Sampling was restricted to blood, and TCR repertoires in tissues likely differ from the TCR repertoires found in blood. Based on pairwise subsampling, the degree of clonotype sharing among donors was expected to be affected by sequencing depth.

With respect to this clone: The antigen it recognizes is unknown. It has no much larger one-base neighbor in the sample; base qualities were not kept.

Using the deep immunoSEQ assay, TCR CDR3 regions were amplified from genomic DNA by multiplex PCR. Extracted genomic DNA from each cell subset was distributed evenly across all wells of several immunoSEQ 96-well plates, and each plate was treated as a replicate. For unsorted PBMC, approximately 0.3 ug of genomic DNA, equivalent to 25,000 to 35,000 T cell genomes, went into each replicate PCR. Genomic DNA from unsorted PBMC was sequenced over ten immunoSEQ deep assay plates. Purified libraries were measured with a Qubit 3.0 fluorometer, size-checked on a Bioanalyzer 2100, and measured again with the KAPA Library Quantification kit. A separate single-read 150-cycle Illumina NextSeq 550 flow cell was used to sequence each immunoSEQ 96-well plate. The study's own analysis went as follows. Because only junctional sequences without quality scores were contained in the immunoSEQ output, filtering matching that applied to full-length reads could not be performed. Sequences were annotated with PyIR, a Python wrapper for IgBLAST v1.9, using IMGT germline references to assign V/J genes and CDR3. Reads were filtered out if the reads had weak V/J assignments (E-value above 1e-6), no CDR3, stop codons, out-of-frame junctions, or ambiguous translated residues. V3J clonotypes were defined by identical inferred V gene, J gene, and CDR3 amino acid sequence. Percentage overlap between repertoires was calculated by dividing the number of shared unique clonotypes by the size of the smaller repertoire. Richness of each repertoire was evaluated using RTK rarefaction, the Chao1 estimator, and Recon v2.1 estimates of unobserved clonotypes. TCRdb limited this immuneACCESS table to in-frame rearrangements with V and J called. A share of clones is missing; checked studies link under half to unresolved V genes, and the rest is unexplained. For V, J and clone size, that table is used; D and trimming come from the DNA. The sample records 400,000 to 600,000 clones, 75% to 80% of which are singletons. The ten largest clones take up approximately 12% of the sample.

V loses 3 bases of germline sequence and J loses 5 bases, and the interval between the two ends is 18 bases. From cysteine to phenylalanine, the CDR3 is 16 amino acids long. CDR3 DNA only is kept here, 48 bases in frame from base 1. Taken from the germline V gene, the CDR1 and CDR2 loops are SNHLY and FYNNEI. Donors were healthy HIV-negative adults with no recently reported acute infections or vaccinations. All donors were Caucasian adults living in Nashville, Tennessee, USA. In the unsorted samples, some 94 million PBMCs were counted, and genomic DNA was extracted using the QIAamp DNA Blood Mini kit. Blood was collected by leukapheresis, and PBMCs were isolated by Ficoll-Histopaque density gradient centrifugation and then cryopreserved in liquid nitrogen vapor phase.

The rearranged chain carries TRBV2 and TRBJ2-3; the D gene assignment is perhaps TRBD1 or TRBD2, with each matching 8 bases. The sample taken for sequencing was PBMCs. The origin of this receptor is a woman aged 35 to 49 in good health. Some clones in this sample may be carry-over from other donors' samples. The sequence in DNA is TGTGCCAGCAGTGACGGACAGGGACTAGTTAAAGATACGCAGTATTTT. It translates as CASSDGQGLVKDTQYF.